This T cell receptor beta chain came from a study of cytomegalovirus exposure and HLA in healthy donors. Per germline, CDR1 LNHDA and CDR2 SQIVND (reference sequence). Losses at the gene ends were 3 bases for V and 1 base for J; bases not matched to a gene: 2. The CDR3 loop spans 14 amino acids. Whole-study findings and limits: From TCR beta sequences, most subjects' HLA-A and HLA-B alleles were reportedly predicted accurately. Available immune exposure information covered CMV serostatus only. In a later analysis, TCR beta V- and J-gene trimming showed a link to a missense DCLRE1C variant.

In regard to this clone: Its specificity is not known.

Researchers ran the PCR with 60 Vbeta and 13 Jbeta primers. Data came from immunoSEQ multiplex PCR; TCRdb stores just in-frame clones and leaves some out. The sample contains roughly 180,000 clones, around four fifths of which appear only once. The origin of this receptor is a woman in her forties or fifties in good health and CMV-seropositive. This chain links TRBV19 with TRBJ1-1, with 7 bases matching TRBD1. Sequencing input: PBMCs. CDR3 amino acids: CASSIRQGNTEAFF. The CDR3 nucleotides read TGTGCCAGTAGTATCCGACAGGGGAACACTGAAGCTTTCTTT.